This TCR beta chain was sequenced during a study of blood T cell repertoires in COVID-19. Study at large: The United States, Italy and Spain were the sources of the acute and convalescent COVID-19 samples. T cells, B-cell-depleted T cells, or PBMCs provided the cDNA or gDNA that served as material.

The CDR3 has 14 amino acids. CDR1 is MRHNA, CDR2 SNTAGT, per germline. V shed 3 bases, J shed 9 bases, and the junction held 4 bases outside the gene matches. In the original analysis: Amplification from reference gene primers served as the basis for estimated nucleated cell counts. The assay was immunoSEQ multiplex PCR, and TCRdb's table has in-frame clones only and misses some. V and J calls and clone size are copied from that table; D and trimming were computed from the DNA. Here the sample spans around 500,000 clones, around 85% being singletons. Sequencing used peripheral blood. The V and J genes are TRBV6-4 and TRBJ2-1; 11 bases map to TRBD2. The clonotype was recovered from a human donor in a cohort sampled during active COVID-19. CDR3 DNA sequence: TGTGCCAGCAGTGAGGAGACTAGCGGGACTGAGCAGTTCTTC. This gives the protein CASSEETSGTEQFF.